What follows are 8 T cell receptor beta chains derived from one specimen sequenced in a study of CD8 T cells in ankylosing spondylitis. In TCRdb, the 5' RACE reads were re-called with MiXCR into one record per CDR3 protein. The repertoire holds more than 600,000 distinct CDR3 sequences, 15% to 20% seen once, with 19% in the top ten. These receptors have no identified antigens. Notes on the study in general: A TCR beta motif made of fewer than 10 highly homologous variants seemed typical of ankylosing spondylitis blood.

The sample taken for sequencing was blood, either unsorted or a sorted T cell fraction (not recorded which). Receptors originate from a male donor with ankylosing spondylitis.

CDR3 sequence reads: CASSGPSGVNTDTQYF. The CDR3 bases are TGTGCCAGCAGTGGCCCTAGCGGGGTTAACACAGATACGCAGTATTTT. The V gene is TRBV6-2 or TRBV6-3, the J gene TRBJ2-3; TRBD2 agrees at 9 bases. CDR1 is MNHEY, CDR2 SVGEGT, per germline. There are 16 residues in the CDR3. Trimming removed 5 bases from V and 2 bases from J; junction bases left unmatched: 8.

This clonotype was seen more than once but under ten times. The chain's CDR3 is CSASSSGLANTYEQYF. The CDR3 nucleotides are TGCAGTGCTAGTAGCTCGGGACTAGCGAATACCTACGAGCAGTACTTC. V and J are TRBV20-1 and TRBJ2-7, with TRBD2 matching 10 bases. V dropped 3 bases and J dropped 2; count of bases not matched to a gene: 10. Looked up from germline, CDR1 is DFQATT and CDR2 is SNEGSKA (reference sequence). This CDR3 spans 16 amino acids.

The chain combines TRBV5-1 with TRBJ1-1; 10 bases are a match to TRBD1. Germline lookup yields CDR1 SGHRS and CDR2 YFSETQ. V lost 1 base to trimming and J lost 4 bases; unmatched junction nucleotides: 7. CDR3 length: 16 amino acids. The CDR3 DNA sequence: TGCGCCAGCAGCTTGCAGACAGGGGGCGGGGGCACTGAAGCTTTCTTT. It translates to CASSLQTGGGGTEAFF.

The V and J genes are TRBV3-1 and TRBJ2-7, with D perhaps TRBD2 (6 bases). CDR3 length: 16 residues. From germline, CDR1 is LGHDT and CDR2 YNNKEL (reference sequence). V lost 3 bases to trimming and J lost 7 bases, with 22 bases between them. The CDR3 nucleotides are TGTGCCAGCAGCCAGACGCCGCCGGGGGTTCTTGGGGAGCAGTACTTC. Translation: CASSQTPPGVLGEQYF.

This clonotype was counted only a few times. V and J are TRBV9 and TRBJ1-5, with D unresolved. Per the germline V gene, CDR1 is SGDLS and CDR2 is YYNGEE. V was clipped by 4 bases and J by 4 bases, with 15 bases between them. The CDR3 contains 15 residues. In DNA form, the CDR3 reads TGTGCCAGCAGCCCAGAAGGGTCGTCAAATCAGCCCCAGCATTTT. Its translation is CASSPEGSSNQPQHF.

This clonotype was found a few times. The CDR3 DNA is TGTGCCAGCAGTTCTTTTGGGAGACCCCTCCACTTT. This encodes CASSSFGRPLHF. The chain combines TRBV6-6 with TRBJ1-6; D gene uncertain. The V gene lost 4 bases and the J gene lost 12 bases, with 10 bases spanning the gap. The CDR3 loop spans 12 amino acids. Looked up from germline, CDR1 is MNHNY and CDR2 is SVGAGI (reference sequence).

This chain uses TRBV4-2 with TRBJ1-2; D remains ambiguous. The V end was cut by 0 bases, the J end by 4 bases, with 15 bases between. Germline V gives CDR1 LGHNA, CDR2 YNFKEQ. The length of the CDR3 is 16 residues. CDR3: CASSQEAQSIGYGYTF. CDR3 DNA: TGTGCCAGCAGCCAAGAAGCTCAGAGCATTGGCTATGGCTACACCTTC.

This clonotype was observed a few times. The chain employs TRBV11-2 and TRBJ2-1; 7 nucleotides match TRBD2. The junction had 13 bases not matched to a gene; V was cut back by 5 bases and J by 3 bases. Germline V lookup: CDR1 SGHAT, CDR2 FQNNGV. The CDR3 has 17 residues. CDR3: CASSPAESGRNYNEQFF. The DNA for the CDR3 is TGTGCCAGCAGCCCCGCCGAATCCGGGAGGAACTACAATGAGCAGTTCTTC.